This TCR beta chain was captured in a study of blood T cell repertoires in COVID-19. Study-level information: Samples came from the United States, Italy and Spain, spanning acute and convalescent COVID-19. Nucleic acid was either cDNA or gDNA, and it came from T cells, B-cell-depleted T cells, or PBMCs.

Under the authors' procedure: Cell counts per sample came from amplifying reference gene primers. Some clones are missing from TCRdb's copy, which holds only in-frame ones; the method was immunoSEQ multiplex PCR. From that table come the V and J calls and clone size; the DNA was used to work out D and trimming. Of about 160,000 clones in the sample, 93% were seen once. Patients from Seattle were sampled longitudinally, starting during active infection. V lost 4 bases and J 0 bases, leaving 11 bases between the germline ends. The germline gives CDR1 SGDLS, CDR2 YYNGEE. This CDR3 comprises 14 residues. The source of this sequence is an older woman with COVID-19, enrolled during active disease. The gene calls are TRBV9 and TRBJ2-7; D uncertain. What was sequenced was peripheral blood. CDR3 sequence (DNA): TGTGCCAGCAGCCCCCGTGGAGCCTCCTACGAGCAGTACTTC. Translated: CASSPRGASYEQYF.